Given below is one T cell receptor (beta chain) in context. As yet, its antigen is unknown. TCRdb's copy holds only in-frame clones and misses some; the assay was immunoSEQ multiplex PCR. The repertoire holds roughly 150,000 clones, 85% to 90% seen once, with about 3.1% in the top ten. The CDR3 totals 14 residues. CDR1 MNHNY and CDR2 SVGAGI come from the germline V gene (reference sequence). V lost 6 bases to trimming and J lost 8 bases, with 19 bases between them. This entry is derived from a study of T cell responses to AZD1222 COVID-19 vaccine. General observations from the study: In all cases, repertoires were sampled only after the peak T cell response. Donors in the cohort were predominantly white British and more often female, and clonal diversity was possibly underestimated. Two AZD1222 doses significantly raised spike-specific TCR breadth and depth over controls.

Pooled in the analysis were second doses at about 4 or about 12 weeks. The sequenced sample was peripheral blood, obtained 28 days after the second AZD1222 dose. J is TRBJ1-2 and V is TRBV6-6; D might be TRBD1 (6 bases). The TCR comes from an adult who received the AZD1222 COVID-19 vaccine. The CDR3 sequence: CASSATGGGVGYTF. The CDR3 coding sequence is TGTGCCAGCAGCGCGACAGGTGGAGGGGTAGGCTACACCTTC.